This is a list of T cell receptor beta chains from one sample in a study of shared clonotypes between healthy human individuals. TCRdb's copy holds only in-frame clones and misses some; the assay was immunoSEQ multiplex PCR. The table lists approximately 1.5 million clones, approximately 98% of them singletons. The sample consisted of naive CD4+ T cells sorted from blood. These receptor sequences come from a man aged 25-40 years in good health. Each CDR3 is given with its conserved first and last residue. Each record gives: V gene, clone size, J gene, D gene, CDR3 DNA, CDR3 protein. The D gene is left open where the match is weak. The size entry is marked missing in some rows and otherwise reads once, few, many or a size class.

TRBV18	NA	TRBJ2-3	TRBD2	TGTGCCAGCTCACCACTGGCGGGAGTGGGCACAGATACGCAGTATTTT	CASSPLAGVGTDTQYF
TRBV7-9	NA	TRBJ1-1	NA	TGTGCCAGCAGCAGCTCGAGCCCCTCTTGGACTGAAGCTTTCTTT	CASSSSSPSWTEAFF
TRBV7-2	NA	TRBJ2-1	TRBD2	TGTGCCAGCAGCTTAGTAGCGGGAGTTAGCAATGAGCAGTTCTTC	CASSLVAGVSNEQFF
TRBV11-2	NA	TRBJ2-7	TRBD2	TGTGCCAGCAGCTTAGTAGCGGGAGCTCCTTCCTACGAGCAGTACTTC	CASSLVAGAPSYEQYF
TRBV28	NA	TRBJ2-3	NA	TGTGCCAGCAGTAGGGATACGCAGTATTTT	CASSRDTQYF
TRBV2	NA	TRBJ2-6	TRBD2	TGTGCCAGCAGTGAACTAGCGGGGTCTGGGGCCAACGTCCTGACTTTC	CASSELAGSGANVLTF
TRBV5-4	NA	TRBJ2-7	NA	TGTGCCAGCAGCCGCCCCAACGATGGCGAGCAGTACTTC	CASSRPNDGEQYF
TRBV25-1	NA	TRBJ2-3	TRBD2	TGTGCCAGCAGCAATCATCTTCTAGCGGGGTTCACAGATACGCAGTATTTT	CASSNHLLAGFTDTQYF
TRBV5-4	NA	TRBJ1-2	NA	TGTGCCAGCAGCTGGAATGTACAGCCGCCGGATGGCTACACCTTC	CASSWNVQPPDGYTF
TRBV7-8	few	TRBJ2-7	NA	TGTGCCAGCAGCGGGACCTCCTACGAGCAGTACTTC	CASSGTSYEQYF
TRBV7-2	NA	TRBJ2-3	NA	TGTGCCAGCAGCCTCGGTCCGGGGACAGATACGCAGTATTTT	CASSLGPGTDTQYF
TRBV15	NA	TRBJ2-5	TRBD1	TGTGCCACCAGCAGACTTAGCGGACAGGGCGAAGAGACCCAGTACTTC	CATSRLSGQGEETQYF
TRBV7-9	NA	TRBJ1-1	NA	TGTGCCAGCAGCTTGGACAGTCCTTACACTGAAGCTTTCTTT	CASSLDSPYTEAFF
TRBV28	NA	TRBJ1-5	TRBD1	TGTGCCAGCAGTTCCCGACAGGGCCTTAGCAATCAGCCCCAGCATTTT	CASSSRQGLSNQPQHF
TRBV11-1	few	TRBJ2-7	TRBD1	TGTGCCAGCAGCTATTCCGGACAGGGTTACGAGCAGTACTTC	CASSYSGQGYEQYF
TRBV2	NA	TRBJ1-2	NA	TGTGCCAGCAGTGATCGTGGGGGCGGCTATGGCTACACCTTC	CASSDRGGGYGYTF
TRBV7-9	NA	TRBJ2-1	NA	TGTGCCAGCGACGGGGGTTTCTCCTACAATGAGCAGTTCTTC	CASDGGFSYNEQFF
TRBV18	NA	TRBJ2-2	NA	TGTGCCAGCTCACCACTAGAGACACACAAGGAGCTGTTTTTT	CASSPLETHKELFF
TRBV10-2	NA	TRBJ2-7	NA	TGCGCCAGCAGTGACACAGGGCGGGCGTCCTACGAGCAGTACTTC	CASSDTGRASYEQYF
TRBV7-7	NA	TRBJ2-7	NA	TGTGCTAGCAGCCCCAAAGGCGGAGTCGAGCAGTACTTC	CASSPKGGVEQYF
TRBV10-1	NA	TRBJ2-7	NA	TGCGCCAGCAGTGTGGGCTCCCCCGCATACTACGAGCAGTACTTC	CASSVGSPAYYEQYF
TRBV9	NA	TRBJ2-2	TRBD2	TGTGCCAGCAGCGTAGTAGCGGGAGGGCCGAGCGGGGAGCTGTTTTTT	CASSVVAGGPSGELFF
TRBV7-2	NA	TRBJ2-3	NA	TGTGCCAGCAGCCAAAGGGTTTGGCAGGGTATAGATACGCAGTATTTT	CASSQRVWQGIDTQYF
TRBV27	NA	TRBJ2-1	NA	TGTGCCAGCAGTTTATTGAATCCGATACCCTACAATGAGCAGTTCTTC	CASSLLNPIPYNEQFF
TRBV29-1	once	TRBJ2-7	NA	TGCAGCGTTGATGCGGGAATATTGAGACTAAGGACCTACGAGCAGTACTTC	CSVDAGILRLRTYEQYF
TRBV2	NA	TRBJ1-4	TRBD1	TGTGCCAGCAGAACCGGCCGGGACAGGGAAAAACTGTTTTTT	CASRTGRDREKLFF
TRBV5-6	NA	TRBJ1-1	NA	TGTGCCAGCAGCTTGTTTCAGTTGAACACTGAAGCTTTCTTT	CASSLFQLNTEAFF
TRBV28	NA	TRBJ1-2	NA	TGTGCCAGCGTAACCGGGAACTATGGCTACACCTTC	CASVTGNYGYTF
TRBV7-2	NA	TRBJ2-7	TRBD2	TGTGCCAGCAGCTTAGGGCTAGCGGGAGCGTACGAGCAGTACTTC	CASSLGLAGAYEQYF
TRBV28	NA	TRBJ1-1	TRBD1	TGTGCCAGCAGTTGGGGGACAGGGTTCACTGAAGCTTTCTTT	CASSWGTGFTEAFF
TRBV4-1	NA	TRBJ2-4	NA	TGCGCCAGCAGCCAAGATAGGGGGAGACTATACGTAATTCAGTACTTC	CASSQDRGRLYVIQYF
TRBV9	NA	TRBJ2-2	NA	TGTGCCAGCAGCGTAGCTTCTGGGAGACACACCGGGGAGCTGTTTTTT	CASSVASGRHTGELFF
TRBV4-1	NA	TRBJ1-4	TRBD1	TGCGCCAGCAGCCAAATCGGGACAGCTAATGAAAAACTGTTTTTT	CASSQIGTANEKLFF
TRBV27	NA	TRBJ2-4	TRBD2	TGTTCTAGCGGGAGGAGCCCCTTAGCCAAAAACATTCAGTACTTC	CSSGRSPLAKNIQYF
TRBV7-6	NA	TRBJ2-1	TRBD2	TGTGCCAGCAGCTTCGGGACTAGCGGGGCCAATGAGCAGTTCTTC	CASSFGTSGANEQFF
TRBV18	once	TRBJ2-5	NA	TGTGCCAGCTCACCACGTGGGGGAGAGACCCAGTACTTC	CASSPRGGETQYF
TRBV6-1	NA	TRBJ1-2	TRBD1	TGTGCCAGCAGAACGGACAGGGGCTATGGCTACACCTTC	CASRTDRGYGYTF
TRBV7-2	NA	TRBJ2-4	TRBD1	TGTGCCAGCAGCTTCTCGACAGGGCTGAAAAACATTCAGTACTTC	CASSFSTGLKNIQYF
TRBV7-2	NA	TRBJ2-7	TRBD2	TGTGCCAGCAGCTTAGATAGCGGGAGGGGGTTCAACGAGCAGTACTTC	CASSLDSGRGFNEQYF
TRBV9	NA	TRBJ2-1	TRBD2	TGTGCCAGCAGCCAAGTAGGGCAGCGGGAGAATGAGCAGTTCTTC	CASSQVGQRENEQFF
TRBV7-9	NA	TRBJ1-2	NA	TGTGCCAGCAGCTTCACAGGGTTTGTTGGCTACACCTTC	CASSFTGFVGYTF